This TCR beta chain comes out of a study of post-analysis software for immune sequencing data. Findings and caveats of the study: Elevated frequency relative to controls characterized four or five TRBV segments in patients, TRBV5-6, TRBV5-1 and TRBV20-1 among them.

The CDR3 is made up of 16 amino acids. V lost 0 bases and J lost 8, with 19 bases in between. On this clonotype itself: Its antigen is currently unknown.

cDNA libraries of TCR beta carried unique molecular identifiers. In TCRdb, the PCR reads were re-called with MiXCR into one record per CDR3 protein. The sample lists hundreds of thousands of distinct CDR3 sequences, 35% to 45% occurring once. This clonotype originated in a girl aged 2 to 10 with multiple sclerosis. The sample taken for sequencing was blood. The rearrangement joins TRBV12-3 or TRBV12-4 to TRBJ1-2; a weak D match, TRBD1 (6 bases). The CDR3 nucleotides are TGTGCCAGCAGTTTAGCGCGAAAGAATAATGGGGGCGGCTACACCTTC. Translating it yields CASSLARKNNGGGYTF.